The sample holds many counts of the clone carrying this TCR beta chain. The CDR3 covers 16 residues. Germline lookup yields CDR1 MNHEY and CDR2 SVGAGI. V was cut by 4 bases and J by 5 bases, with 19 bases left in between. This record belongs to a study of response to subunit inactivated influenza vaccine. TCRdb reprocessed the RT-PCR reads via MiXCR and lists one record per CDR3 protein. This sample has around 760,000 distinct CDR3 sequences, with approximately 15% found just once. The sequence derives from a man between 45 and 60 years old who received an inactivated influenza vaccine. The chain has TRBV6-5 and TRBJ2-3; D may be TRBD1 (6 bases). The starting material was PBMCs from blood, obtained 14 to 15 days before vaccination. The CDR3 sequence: CASSSAQTPRGDTQYF. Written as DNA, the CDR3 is TGTGCCAGCAGTTCAGCCCAGACGCCCAGGGGAGATACGCAGTATTTT.